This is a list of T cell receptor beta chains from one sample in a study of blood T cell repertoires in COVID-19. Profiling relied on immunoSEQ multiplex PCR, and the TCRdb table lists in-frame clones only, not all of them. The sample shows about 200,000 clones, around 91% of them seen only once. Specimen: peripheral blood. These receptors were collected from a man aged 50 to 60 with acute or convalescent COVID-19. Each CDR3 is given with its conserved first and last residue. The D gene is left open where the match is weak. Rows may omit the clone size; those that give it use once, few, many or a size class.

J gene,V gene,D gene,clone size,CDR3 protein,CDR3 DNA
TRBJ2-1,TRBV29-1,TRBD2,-,CSVEGGWVAGGPPNEQFF,TGCAGCGTTGAAGGAGGGTGGGTAGCGGGAGGGCCTCCCAATGAGCAGTTCTTC
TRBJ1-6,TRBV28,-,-,CASSLTRADSPLHF,TGTGCCAGCAGTTTAACCCGAGCCGATTCACCCCTCCACTTT
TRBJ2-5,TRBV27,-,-,CASSLSLARETQYF,TGTGCCAGCAGTTTATCTTTAGCAAGAGAGACCCAGTACTTC
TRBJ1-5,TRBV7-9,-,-,CASSLGGGINQPQHF,TGTGCCAGCAGCTTAGGCGGTGGAATTAATCAGCCCCAGCATTTT
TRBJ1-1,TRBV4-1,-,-,CASSQGATYLSTDEAFF,TGCGCCAGCAGCCAAGGCGCAACGTATTTATCCACTGATGAAGCTTTCTTT
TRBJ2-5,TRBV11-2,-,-,CASSLARRLQETQYF,TGTGCCAGCAGCTTAGCTCGAAGACTTCAAGAGACCCAGTACTTC
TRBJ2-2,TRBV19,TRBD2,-,CASSIGRAGGGAGELFF,TGTGCCAGTAGTATAGGAAGAGCGGGAGGAGGGGCCGGGGAGCTGTTTTTT
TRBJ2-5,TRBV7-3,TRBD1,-,CASSPQTGLKTQYF,TGTGCCAGCAGCCCACAGACAGGGCTGAAGACCCAGTACTTC
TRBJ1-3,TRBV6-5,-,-,CASKQGSGNTIYF,TGTGCCAGCAAGCAGGGGTCTGGAAACACCATATATTTT
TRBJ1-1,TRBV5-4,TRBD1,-,CASSFYGDREAFF,TGTGCCAGCAGCTTTTATGGGGACAGGGAAGCTTTCTTT
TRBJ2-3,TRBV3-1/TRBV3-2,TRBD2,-,CASSPPAGADTQYF,TGTGCCAGCAGCCCTCCAGCGGGAGCAGATACGCAGTATTTT
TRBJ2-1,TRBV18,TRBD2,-,CASSPLLAGGPDEQFF,TGTGCCAGCTCACCTTTACTAGCGGGAGGGCCTGACGAGCAGTTCTTC
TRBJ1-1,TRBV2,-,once,CASRMEQVKTEAFF,TGTGCCAGCAGGATGGAACAGGTCAAGACTGAAGCTTTCTTT
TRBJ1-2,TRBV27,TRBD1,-,CASSKQGLVVSYGYTF,TGTGCCAGCAGTAAACAGGGGTTGGTCGTGAGCTATGGCTACACCTTC
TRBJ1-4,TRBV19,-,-,CASSIDQGTEKLFF,TGTGCCAGTAGTATAGACCAGGGGACTGAAAAACTGTTTTTT
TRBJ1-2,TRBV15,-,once,CATSRQGNSNYGYTF,TGTGCCACCAGCAGGCAGGGAAATTCTAACTATGGCTACACCTTC
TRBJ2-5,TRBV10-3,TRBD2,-,CAISDSGGPQETQYF,TGTGCCATCAGTGATAGCGGGGGGCCTCAAGAGACCCAGTACTTC
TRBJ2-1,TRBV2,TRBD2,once,CASSVSSGSPYNEQFF,TGTGCCAGCAGTGTTTCTAGCGGGAGTCCTTACAATGAGCAGTTCTTC
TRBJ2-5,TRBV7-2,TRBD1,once,CASSLLPGGRQETQYF,TGTGCCAGCAGCTTACTACCAGGGGGAAGGCAAGAGACCCAGTACTTC
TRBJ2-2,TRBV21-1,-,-,CAKPRGQGNTGELFF,TGTGCCAAACCGAGGGGACAGGGGAACACCGGGGAGCTGTTTTTT
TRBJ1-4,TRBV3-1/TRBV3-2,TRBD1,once,CASSHTTGLNEKLFF,TGTGCCAGCAGCCACACGACAGGGTTGAATGAAAAACTGTTTTTT
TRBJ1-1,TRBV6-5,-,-,CASRFRGAEAFF,TGTGCCAGCAGATTCAGGGGAGCTGAAGCTTTCTTT
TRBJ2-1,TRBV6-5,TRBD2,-,CASSYSIAGRYNEQFF,TGTGCCAGCAGTTACTCTATAGCGGGGCGATACAATGAGCAGTTCTTC
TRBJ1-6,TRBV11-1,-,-,CASSSTGNSPLHF,TGTGCCAGCAGCTCGACTGGAAATTCACCCCTCCACTTT
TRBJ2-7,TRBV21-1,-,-,CASSKLATPGQDYEQYF,TGTGCCAGCAGCAAACTGGCGACACCGGGACAGGACTACGAGCAGTACTTC
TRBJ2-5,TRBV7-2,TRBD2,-,CASSMTLLAAGQETQYF,TGTGCCAGCAGCATGACCCTACTAGCGGCAGGCCAAGAGACCCAGTACTTC
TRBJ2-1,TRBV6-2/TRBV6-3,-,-,CASSYYSYNEQFF,TGTGCCAGCAGTTACTACAGCTACAATGAGCAGTTCTTC
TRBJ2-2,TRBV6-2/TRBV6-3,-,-,CASSYPRGGYTGELFF,TGTGCCAGCAGTTACCCGAGGGGGGGTTACACCGGGGAGCTGTTTTTT
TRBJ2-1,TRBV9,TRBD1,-,CASSGGVPDRNNEQFF,TGTGCCAGCAGCGGAGGCGTCCCGGACAGGAATAATGAGCAGTTCTTC
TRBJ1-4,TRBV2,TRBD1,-,CASRDYDRVGLFF,TGTGCCAGCAGAGATTATGACAGGGTGGGACTGTTTTTT
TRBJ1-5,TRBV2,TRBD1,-,CASSFGQGRNQPQHF,TGTGCCAGCAGTTTTGGACAGGGTCGGAATCAGCCCCAGCATTTT
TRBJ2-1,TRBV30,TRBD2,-,CAWVTRMGTSGRVSTYNEQFF,TGTGCCTGGGTTACTCGGATGGGGACTAGCGGGAGGGTCTCGACCTACAATGAGCAGTTCTTC
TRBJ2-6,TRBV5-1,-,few,CASSLVGQAPVSGANVLTF,TGCGCCAGCAGCTTGGTGGGTCAGGCCCCAGTCTCTGGGGCCAACGTCCTGACTTTC
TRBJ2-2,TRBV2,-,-,CASSRTITGELFF,TGTGCCAGCAGCAGGACTATTACCGGGGAGCTGTTTTTT
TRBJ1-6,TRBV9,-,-,CASSAFGNPYNSPLHF,TGTGCCAGCAGTGCCTTTGGCAACCCCTATAATTCACCCCTCCACTTT
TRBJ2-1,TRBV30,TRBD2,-,CAWSATSFREFF,TGTGCCTGGAGTGCGACTAGCTTTAGGGAGTTCTTC
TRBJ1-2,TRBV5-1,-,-,CASSLTAEGYGYTF,TGCGCCAGCAGCTTAACAGCGGAGGGCTATGGCTACACCTTC
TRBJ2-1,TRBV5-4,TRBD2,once,CASSGAGGLGNEQFF,TGTGCCAGCAGCGGAGCGGGGGGGTTGGGGAATGAGCAGTTCTTC
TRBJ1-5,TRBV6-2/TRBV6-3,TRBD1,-,CASSPARQGQSNQPQHF,TGTGCCAGCAGTCCCGCACGACAGGGTCAAAGCAATCAGCCCCAGCATTTT